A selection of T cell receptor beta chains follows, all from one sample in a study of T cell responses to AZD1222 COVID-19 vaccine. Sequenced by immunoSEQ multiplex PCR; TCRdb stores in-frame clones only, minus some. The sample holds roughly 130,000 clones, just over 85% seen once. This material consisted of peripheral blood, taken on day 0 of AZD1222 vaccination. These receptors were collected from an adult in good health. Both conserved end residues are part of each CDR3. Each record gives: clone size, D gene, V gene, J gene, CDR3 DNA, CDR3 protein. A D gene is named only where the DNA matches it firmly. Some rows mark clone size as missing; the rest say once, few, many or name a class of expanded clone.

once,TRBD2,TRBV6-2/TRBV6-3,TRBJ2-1,TGTGCCAGCAGTTCTAGCGGGGGATGGAATGAGCAGTTCTTC,CASSSSGGWNEQFF
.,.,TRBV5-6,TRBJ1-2,TGTGCCAGCAGCTTGGCCGGGGGGGCCCATGGCTACACCTTC,CASSLAGGAHGYTF
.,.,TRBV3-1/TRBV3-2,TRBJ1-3,TGTGCCAGCAGCCAAGAGCACCTAAACACCATATATTTT,CASSQEHLNTIYF
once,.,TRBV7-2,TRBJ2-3,TGTGCCAGCAGCTTAAAGTCCCCGGGTTCCAGGGCAGATACGCAGTATTTT,CASSLKSPGSRADTQYF
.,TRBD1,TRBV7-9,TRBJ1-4,TGTGCCAGCAGCCCGGACAGGGCTAATGAAAAACTGTTTTTT,CASSPDRANEKLFF
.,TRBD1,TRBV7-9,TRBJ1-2,TGTGCCAGCAGCATCCCTGGACAGGATGGCTACACCTTC,CASSIPGQDGYTF
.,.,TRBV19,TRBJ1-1,TGTGCCAGTAGTTACAGGACGGCTAACACTGAAGCTTTCTTT,CASSYRTANTEAFF
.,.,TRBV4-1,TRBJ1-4,TGCGCCAGCAGCCAAGCAACAAATGAAAAACTGTTTTTT,CASSQATNEKLFF
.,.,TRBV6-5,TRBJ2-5,TGTGCCAGCAGTCGACCATCGGGGGAGACCCAGTACTTC,CASSRPSGETQYF
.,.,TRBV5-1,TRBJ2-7,TGCGCCAGCAGCAGCGGAACGACAGGAGCCTACGAGCAGTACTTC,CASSSGTTGAYEQYF
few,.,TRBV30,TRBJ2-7,TGTGCCTGGAGTGGGACATCCTACGAGCAGTACTTC,CAWSGTSYEQYF
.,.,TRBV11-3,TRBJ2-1,TGTGCCAGCAGCTTAGGGCTAGATAACGACAATGAGCAGTTCTTC,CASSLGLDNDNEQFF
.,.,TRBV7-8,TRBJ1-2,TGTGCCAGCCGGTCGGCGGGGGGCGAACCGGTCTACACCTTC,CASRSAGGEPVYTF
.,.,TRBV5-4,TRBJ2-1,TGTGCCAGCAGCTTCGACAGGACCTACAATGAGCAGTTCTTC,CASSFDRTYNEQFF
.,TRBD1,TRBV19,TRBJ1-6,TGTGCCAGTAGTCAGGAGGGGGCTCGGAATTCACCCCTCCACTTT,CASSQEGARNSPLHF
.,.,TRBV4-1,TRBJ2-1,TGCGCCAGCAGCCAAGATCGGGACAATGAGCAGTTCTTC,CASSQDRDNEQFF
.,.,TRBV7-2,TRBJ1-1,TGTGCCAGCAGCTTAGTGGGGGGGGAACAGGGTAGCTTCATTACTGAAGCTTTCTTT,CASSLVGGEQGSFITEAFF
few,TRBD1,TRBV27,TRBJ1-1,TGTGCCAGCAATGGACAGGGACTGGCCACTGAAGCTTTCTTT,CASNGQGLATEAFF
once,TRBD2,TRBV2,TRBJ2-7,TGTGCCAGCAGTCGGACTAGCGGGAGAAACTACGAGCAGTACTTC,CASSRTSGRNYEQYF
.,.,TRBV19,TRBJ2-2,TGTGCCAGTAGTACAGGGTCGGCCGGGGAGCTGTTTTTT,CASSTGSAGELFF
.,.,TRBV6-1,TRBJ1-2,TGTGCCAGCAGTCACCTTGGACACCGCTATGGCTACACCTTC,CASSHLGHRYGYTF
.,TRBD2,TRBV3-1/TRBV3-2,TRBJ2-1,TGTGCCAGCAGCTCGTCTAGCGGGAGGGCTATTAATGAGCAGTTCTTC,CASSSSSGRAINEQFF
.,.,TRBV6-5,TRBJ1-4,TGTGCCAGCAGATTACAGGGTGCTAATGAAAAACTGTTTTTT,CASRLQGANEKLFF